These 32 T cell receptor beta chains share one sample of origin, sequenced in a study of T-cell memory formation after mild COVID-19. Via MiXCR, TCRdb re-called the 5' RACE reads, giving one row per CDR3 protein. The repertoire holds roughly 350,000 distinct CDR3 sequences, with 21% as singletons. Sequencing used PBMCs or a T cell subset sorted from them (not recorded which). Receptors were obtained from an adult woman who had mild COVID-19 (a few samples of this study predate the infection). Cell type and time point are not known.

CDR3 coding DNA: TGTGCCACCAGTGATCCGGGACAGGGGATTACCTTC. It specifies CATSDPGQGITF. The rearrangement joins TRBV24-1 to TRBJ1-2; 10 positions agree with TRBD1. With 3 bases clipped from V and 14 bases from J, the junction kept 5 bases outside the gene matches. From germline, CDR1 is KGHDR and CDR2 SFDVKD. The CDR3 is 12 residues long.

The sample holds a few counts of this clonotype. V is TRBV5-6 and J is TRBJ2-7; tentative D call: TRBD1 (5 bases). This CDR3 is 14 amino acids long. The V gene's germline CDR1 is SGHDT and CDR2 YYEEEE. The V gene lost 4 bases and the J gene lost 7 bases, with 18 bases spanning the gap. The CDR3 nucleotides read TGTGCCAGCAGCACCGCCGCAGGGTTGGAAGAGCAGTACTTC. This gives the protein CASSTAAGLEEQYF.

This sequence joins TRBV7-9 and TRBJ2-7; a possible D gene is TRBD2 (6 bases). Trimming stripped 4 bases from V and 2 bases from J, with 15 bases between. There are 15 residues in the CDR3. The germline CDR1 and CDR2 sequences are SEHNR and FQNEAQ (reference sequence). CDR3 amino acids: CASSSAGGVPYEQYF. CDR3 DNA sequence: TGTGCCAGCAGCTCCGCCGGCGGGGTACCCTACGAGCAGTACTTC.

This clonotype was picked up a small number of times. CDR3 residues: CSAPGQGTSGSIVEQFF. In DNA, the CDR3 is TGCAGTGCCCCGGGACAGGGGACTAGCGGGAGCATTGTTGAGCAGTTCTTC. The chain employs TRBV20-1 and TRBJ2-1, with 14 bases aligning to TRBD2. CDR3 length: 17 amino acids. With V trimmed by 6 bases and J by 9 bases, 16 bases remained unmatched. Germline V gene sequence: CDR1 DFQATT, CDR2 SNEGSKA (reference sequence).

This clonotype appeared a few times. The chain couples TRBV15 to TRBJ2-7; D gene uncertain. Trimming left V 4 bases short and J 3 bases short, with 4 bases between. This CDR3 spans 11 amino acids. Germline loops: CDR1 LNHNV, CDR2 YYDKDF (reference sequence). DNA for the CDR3: TGTGCCACCAGCACTAACTACGAGCAGTACTTC. Translated, it gives CATSTNYEQYF.

The rearrangement links TRBV20-1 to TRBJ2-3; D gene uncertain. V shed 0 bases and J shed 0 bases, with 7 bases lying between them. CDR1 and CDR2 (germline): DFQATT, SNEGSKA (reference sequence). The CDR3 contains 14 residues. Here the CDR3 reads CSARDGVSTDTQYF. Written as DNA, the CDR3 is TGCAGTGCTAGAGATGGGGTGAGCACAGATACGCAGTATTTT.

This clonotype was seen a handful of times. This chain uses TRBV2 with TRBJ2-7; 10 bases agree with TRBD1. The trim removed 7 bases at V and 4 bases at J, leaving 10 bases unmatched. The CDR3 is 15 amino acids. Per germline, CDR1 SNHLY and CDR2 FYNNEI. CDR3 in DNA: TGTGCCAGCATGACCGGGACAGGGGAGTCTTACGAGCAGTACTTC. It is translated as CASMTGTGESYEQYF.

The chain is built from TRBV6-2 or TRBV6-3 and TRBJ1-5, with D possibly matching TRBD1 (5 bases). V was trimmed by 5 bases and J by 5 bases, leaving 13 bases between them. The CDR3 is 14 amino acids. The germline V gene encodes CDR1 MNHEY and CDR2 SVGEGT. The CDR3 sequence is CASSPRGQYQPQHF. As DNA, the CDR3 is TGTGCCAGCAGTCCAAGGGGCCAGTATCAGCCCCAGCATTTT.

This clonotype was observed a handful of times. The chain recombines TRBV12-3 or TRBV12-4 with TRBJ1-1, with TRBD1 matching 8 bases. This CDR3 region has 14 residues. V was pared by 2 bases and J by 4 bases, with 3 bases of the junction left unmatched. The CDR3 is CASSLTTGGTEAFF. CDR3 in DNA: TGTGCCAGCAGTTTAACTACAGGGGGCACTGAAGCTTTCTTT.

This clonotype appeared a few times. The chain is built from TRBV6-2 or TRBV6-3 and TRBJ2-7; 12 bases are a match to TRBD2. V was pared by 0 bases and J by 6 bases, with 9 bases of the junction left unmatched. The CDR3 sequence is 17 residues long. Germline CDR1 is MNHEY and CDR2 is SVGEGT. The CDR3 sequence: CASSYSSRLAGVLEQYF. CDR3 in DNA: TGTGCCAGCAGTTACTCGAGTAGACTAGCGGGAGTTCTCGAGCAGTACTTC.

This sequence joins TRBV5-4 and TRBJ2-3, with 13 bases aligning to TRBD2. Germline V gives CDR1 SGHNT, CDR2 YYREEE (reference sequence). V dropped 0 bases and J dropped 2; count of bases not matched to a gene: 3. CDR3 size: 17 residues. In DNA, the CDR3 is TGTGCCAGCAGCTTGGGACTAGCGGGAGGCGACACAGATACGCAGTATTTT. Translation: CASSLGLAGGDTDTQYF.

This chain connects TRBV9 to TRBJ2-7, with TRBD1 identical over 9 bases. Unmatched junction bases numbered 9, after V lost 3 bases and J lost 5 bases. Germline-derived CDR1 and CDR2 are SGDLS and YYNGEE. The CDR3 sequence is 15 residues long. DNA for the CDR3: TGTGCCAGCAGCGCCGGACAGGGGTTAAGCGACGAGCAGTACTTC. Its translation: CASSAGQGLSDEQYF.

The rearrangement uses TRBV20-1 and TRBJ1-2; the match to TRBD1 covers 7 bases. The CDR3 spans 13 residues. CDR1 is DFQATT, CDR2 SNEGSKA, per germline (reference sequence). After removal of 5 bases from V and 4 bases from J, the junction contained 7 bases not matched to a gene. The CDR3 loop reads CSAGGGGGYGYTF. CDR3 nucleotides: TGCAGTGCTGGGGGAGGGGGCGGCTATGGCTACACCTTC.

The rearrangement links TRBV2 to TRBJ2-7; the D is unclear. The CDR3 extends over 13 amino acids. V gave up 7 bases and J gave up 0 bases, with 10 bases separating them. In germline, CDR1 is SNHLY, CDR2 FYNNEI. The CDR3 nucleotides read TGTGCCAGCAAAGGTCAGGTCTCCTACGAGCAGTACTTC. It is translated as CASKGQVSYEQYF.

CDR3 region: CAWSAGLAGGDEQFF. The CDR3 DNA reads as TGTGCCTGGAGCGCCGGGCTAGCGGGGGGAGATGAGCAGTTCTTC. This chain links TRBV30 with TRBJ2-1, with 11 bases lining up with TRBD2. V gave up 3 bases and J gave up 8 bases; unmatched junction bases: 9. The CDR3 has 15 residues. The V gene's germline CDR1 is GTSNPN and CDR2 SVGIG (reference sequence).

This clonotype was observed a few times. This chain joins TRBV6-5 and TRBJ2-3, with D perhaps TRBD2 (6 bases). Trimming removed 5 bases from V and 7 bases from J, with 13 bases in between. Germline V gene lookup returns CDR1 MNHEY and CDR2 SVGAGI. This CDR3 comprises 13 residues. CDR3 residues: CASSETRSHTQYF. The CDR3 bases are TGTGCCAGCAGTGAGACTAGATCCCATACGCAGTATTTT.

This clonotype was picked up one time. V usage is TRBV15 and J usage is TRBJ1-2; D might be TRBD1 (6 bases). Looked up from germline, CDR1 is LNHNV and CDR2 is YYDKDF (reference sequence). V lost 3 bases to trimming and J lost 4 bases, with 15 bases between them. This CDR3 is 15 amino acids long. CDR3 in DNA: TGTGCCACCAGCAGGGAAGGGGGACCGGGCTATGGCTACACCTTC. This sequence encodes CATSREGGPGYGYTF.

J is TRBJ1-5 and V is TRBV19; 10 bases are a match to TRBD1. The J segment lost 5 bases and the V segment lost 3 bases, leaving 7 bases of the junction unmatched. Germline V gene sequence: CDR1 LNHDA, CDR2 SQIVND (reference sequence). The CDR3 length is 16 residues. The CDR3 DNA follows: TGTGCCAGTAGTATCTCCGGGACAGGGGTTCATCAGCCCCAGCATTTT. As protein: CASSISGTGVHQPQHF.

The rearrangement links TRBV7-2 to TRBJ2-5; D perhaps matches TRBD2 (5 bases). The CDR3 totals 15 residues. Germline values: CDR1 SGHTA, CDR2 FQGNSA. V was clipped by 5 bases and J by 3 bases, with 16 bases between them. The CDR3 spells CASSTLRPGKETQYF. CDR3 DNA: TGTGCCAGCAGCACCCTCCGTCCGGGGAAAGAGACCCAGTACTTC.

The chain is built from TRBV6-5 and TRBJ2-3; possibly TRBD1 for D (6 bases). The V end lost 3 bases, the J end lost 1 base, and 11 bases lay between the germline ends. Germline V gene data show CDR1 as MNHEY and CDR2 as SVGAGI. This CDR3 has 15 amino acids. CDR3 loop: CASSYSGARTDTQYF. The CDR3, as DNA: TGTGCCAGCAGTTATTCAGGGGCCCGCACAGATACGCAGTATTTT.

The J gene is TRBJ2-3, the V gene TRBV29-1; possibly TRBD2 for D (5 bases). With 7 bases removed from V and 2 bases from J, the gap between germline ends came to 10 bases. CDR1 is SQVTM and CDR2 is ANQGSEA in the germline V gene. This CDR3 has 12 amino acids. The CDR3 DNA reads as TGCAGCGCGCAGCGGATCACAGATACGCAGTATTTT. Translation gives CSAQRITDTQYF.

The chain links TRBV2 to TRBJ2-2; D remains ambiguous. CDR1 and CDR2 (germline): SNHLY, FYNNEI. This CDR3 is 12 amino acids long. V shed 3 bases and J shed 6 bases, with 5 bases lying between them. Here the CDR3 DNA reads TGTGCCAGCAGTGAGGGTGCCGGGGAGCTGTTTTTT. It translates to CASSEGAGELFF.

V usage is TRBV24-1 and J usage is TRBJ2-2; 8 nucleotides agree with TRBD2. J was trimmed by 8 bases and V by 3 bases; bases with no gene match: 4. This CDR3 is 14 amino acids long. In germline, CDR1 is KGHDR, CDR2 SFDVKD. The CDR3 DNA reads as TGTGCCACCAGTGATGGCGGGAGGTCAGGGGAGCTGTTTTTT. Its protein product is CATSDGGRSGELFF.

V and J are TRBV20-1 and TRBJ1-1, with D unresolved. Germline V gene lookup returns CDR1 DFQATT and CDR2 SNEGSKA (reference sequence). This CDR3 spans 11 amino acids. The V end was cut by 6 bases, the J end by 7 bases, with 12 bases between. The CDR3 bases are TGCAGTGCCCCGCGGGATTTTGAAGCTTTCTTT. It codes for CSAPRDFEAFF.

This chain links TRBV6-5 with TRBJ2-7; 7 bases map to TRBD2. V trimming: 0 bases; J trimming: 2 bases; junction bases outside the gene matches: 13. The CDR3 contains 18 residues. Germline V gene data show CDR1 as MNHEY and CDR2 as SVGAGI. The CDR3 loop is CASSYSVGSAGETYEQYF. DNA for the CDR3: TGTGCCAGCAGTTACTCAGTAGGTAGCGCGGGAGAGACCTACGAGCAGTACTTC.

V gene TRBV4-3 combines with J gene TRBJ1-2; the D is unclear. Germline values: CDR1 LGHNA, CDR2 YSLEER. The V end was cut by 0 bases, the J end by 5 bases, with 13 bases between. The CDR3 is 15 amino acids. This CDR3 is CASSQEFRTPYGYTF. The DNA of the CDR3 is TGCGCCAGCAGCCAAGAGTTTCGGACTCCATATGGCTACACCTTC.

This chain joins TRBV2 and TRBJ2-4; D ambiguous. Germline CDR1 and CDR2: SNHLY and FYNNEI. V lost 7 bases and J 5 bases, leaving 6 bases between the germline ends. The CDR3 covers 11 residues. CDR3 sequence (DNA): TGTGCCAGCACCCCCCAAAACATTCAGTACTTC. Encoded protein: CASTPQNIQYF.

A few counts support this clonotype. The gene calls are TRBV12-3 or TRBV12-4 and TRBJ2-3; TRBD1 aligns across 9 bases. The V segment lost 6 bases and the J segment 1 base; nucleotides outside the gene matches: 2. This CDR3 has 14 residues. The CDR3 is CASSRQGGTDTQYF. The CDR3 DNA reads TGTGCCAGCAGCCGACAGGGGGGCACAGATACGCAGTATTTT.

This clonotype was found a few times. The chain carries TRBV7-2 and TRBJ1-1; a possible D gene is TRBD1 (5 bases). The CDR3 loop spans 16 amino acids. Trimming cost V 5 bases and J 2 bases, with 18 bases left between them. CDR1 is SGHTA, CDR2 FQGNSA, per germline. The CDR3 sequence: CASSPRPGGTNTEAFF. CDR3 DNA sequence: TGTGCCAGCAGCCCACGACCTGGGGGAACTAACACTGAAGCTTTCTTT. The complete variable domain, with remaining parts taken from reference TRBV7-2 and TRBJ1-1, reads GAGVSQSPSNKVTEKGKDVELRCDPISGHTALYWYRQSLGQGLEFLIYFQGNSAPDKSGLPSDRFSAERTGGSVSTLTIQRTQQEDSAVYLCASSPRPGGTNTEAFFGQGTRLTVV.

The V gene is TRBV24-1, the J gene TRBJ2-6, with 9 nucleotides matching TRBD1. The CDR3 contains 19 residues. Per germline, CDR1 KGHDR and CDR2 SFDVKD. The trim removed 4 bases at V and 0 bases at J, leaving 9 bases unmatched. The CDR3 spells CATSEPGQGGISGANVLTF. CDR3 DNA sequence: TGTGCCACCAGTGAACCGGGACAGGGTGGAATCTCTGGGGCCAACGTCCTGACTTTC.

The chain uses TRBV29-1 and TRBJ2-5; D ambiguous. Per germline, CDR1 SQVTM and CDR2 ANQGSEA. V lost 2 bases to trimming and J lost 1 base, with 11 bases between them. The CDR3 consists of 14 residues. The CDR3 spells CSVENPGAQETQYF. In DNA form, the CDR3 reads TGCAGCGTTGAAAACCCAGGAGCCCAAGAGACCCAGTACTTC.

The V and J genes are TRBV10-3 and TRBJ2-7; tentatively, D is TRBD1 or TRBD2 (5 bases each). Trimming shortened V by 4 bases and J by 4 bases, and 11 bases separated the two germline ends. CDR3 length: 13 residues. Germline lookup yields CDR1 ENHRY and CDR2 SYGVKD. The CDR3 spells CAISAGTAYEQYF. CDR3 DNA: TGTGCCATCAGTGCCGGGACCGCGTACGAGCAGTACTTC.